This T cell receptor (beta chain) was sequenced during a study of somatic mutations in cytotoxic T cells in rheumatoid arthritis (dated by TCRdb to 2016 to 2017). Turning to the overall study: A FACSAria II or Sony SH800 was used to flow-sort some V beta antibody-stained T-cell populations at nearly 100% purity, and TCRB sequencing was also done on sorted V beta1+ cells. TCRB deep sequencing was performed for more than 50 rheumatoid arthritis patients and approximately 18 healthy controls. Whether expanded CD8+ T-cell clones in untreated, newly diagnosed rheumatoid arthritis carry somatic mutations was the study question, and clonality was characterized with TCRB deep sequencing. Patient and control groups had essentially identical median ages.

The study at large found these results: In patients, CD8+ clonality rose with age (Spearman r ≈ 0.49), which was not the case in healthy controls. Several identical CD8+ TCRB sequences were found in both blood and synovial fluid, and in about an eighth of the 65 patients the largest CD8+ clone exceeded 20% of CD8+ cells. Viral specificity could not be ruled out by absence from virus-specific databases, and the antigen targets of the expanded CD8+ clones remained unknown. CD8+ T-cell clonality did not differ significantly between rheumatoid arthritis patients and age-matched healthy controls.

With a median age of 56 years (range roughly 20-70) and approximately 53% female, the healthy controls consisted of about 20 blood donors whose buffy coats were used. On an AutoMACS, CD4+ and CD8+ cells were isolated via positive magnetic bead selection, and their purity was verified by flow cytometry. Peripheral blood mononuclear cells were obtained using density gradient separation with Ficoll-Paque PLUS. DNA from CD4-enriched, CD8-enriched or PBMC samples was extracted using Nucleospin Tissue or Tissue XS kits and then quantified on a Qubit 2.0 fluorometer. TCRB CDR3 sequencing used the immunoSEQ assay on genomic DNA. In the source study's methods: The analyses included only productive TCRB rearrangements. Defining a clone by its unique TCRB CDR3 sequence, the study calculated clonality as a productive clonality index derived from Shannon entropy. Repertoire overlap for a pair of samples was computed from each clone's template counts relative to total templates per sample. Flow cytometry-measured V-gene usage correlated with V-gene usage from TCRB sequencing, with a Spearman r of around 0.6. Drawn from immuneACCESS, this table holds only the in-frame rearrangements with V and J called that TCRdb kept. Clones are partly lost; checked studies trace under half to an unresolved V gene and leave the rest unexplained. The D gene and trimming were derived from the DNA, and the V and J assignments and clone size from that table. The table for this sample lists 9,500 to 15,000 clones; 60% to 80% of them were counted only once. The ten largest clones take up more than 13% of the sample.

Concerning this clone: The target of this receptor is not known. Base qualities are missing; no much larger clone stands one base away.

What was sequenced was CD8+ T cells sorted from blood. The receptor comes from a man aged 50 to 59 in good health.

The CDR3 protein is CAISERGNQPQHF. The nucleotide sequence reads as follows: TGTGCCATCAGTGAGAGGGGTAATCAGCCCCAGCATTTT. The chain links TRBV10-3 with TRBJ1-5, and the D gene may be TRBD1, 5 bases matching. Taken from cysteine to phenylalanine, the CDR3 has 13 residues. Solely the CDR3 DNA is kept, with 39 bases framed from the first base. A distance of 6 bases separates the germline ends of V and J, which lose 2 bases and 4 bases respectively. Reading the germline V gene gives CDR1 ENHRY and CDR2 SYGVKD.